The sequence of this T cell receptor beta chain was determined in a study of naive and memory T cell subsets. Whole-study results and caveats: Naive and memory repertoire findings lacked a ground truth for validation. A few larger clonotypes appeared in naive repertoires, especially CD8, possibly memory cells re-expressing CD45RA. Activation and differentiation may alter RNA-based TCR counts.

CMV status came from CD4+ T cell IFNgamma after overnight CMV lysate stimulation of fresh PBMCs. Both TRBC1 and TRBC2 were covered by a beta constant-region primer of two equimolar oligonucleotides. Ligated cDNA was amplified by four rounds of PCR with nested alpha and beta constant-region primers and SP2. A 12-nucleotide UMI and the SP2 primer were added to the cDNA 3' end by oligonucleotide ligation. TCRdb passed the UMI-ligation and nested PCR reads through MiXCR, listing each CDR3 protein once. The sample lists over 100,000 distinct CDR3 sequences; more than 14% were seen once. In its sample, this clonotype was seen a few times. Its antigen is unknown. The CDR3 extends over 17 amino acids. V lost 2 bases and J 6 bases, leaving 20 bases between the germline ends. Per germline, CDR1 LGHDT and CDR2 YNNKEL (reference sequence).

The sample taken for sequencing was naive CD8+ T cells from blood. The chain uses TRBV3-1 and TRBJ2-4; weak D call: TRBD2 (6 bases). The origin of this receptor is a human donor in good health. The CDR3 here is CASSQTTLGVGGNIQYF. The CDR3 nucleotides read TGTGCCAGCAGCCAAACCACCTTAGGGGTGGGAGGAAACATTCAGTACTTC.